The next 30 T cell receptor beta chains were all read from a single sample in a study of early T cells in non-severe SARS-CoV-2 infection. TCRdb re-called the 5' RACE reads with MiXCR, one entry per CDR3 protein. The profile shows 65,000 to 75,000 distinct CDR3 sequences, 4% to 6% of them singletons. The sequences come from whole blood, collected at baseline. These receptors were obtained from an adult who was a healthcare worker with PCR-confirmed SARS-CoV-2 infection or an uninfected control (not recorded which). The donor label of this sample is uncertain.

V is TRBV3-1 and J is TRBJ2-3; D unresolved. The CDR3 contains 11 residues. In germline, CDR1 is LGHDT, CDR2 YNNKEL (reference sequence). Trimming pared 5 bases from V and 9 bases from J, leaving 9 bases between. CDR3 nucleotide sequence: TGTGCCAGCAGCTCCGTTCTAACGCAGTATTTT. Protein: CASSSVLTQYF.

A few counts support this clonotype. The rearrangement links TRBV7-9 to TRBJ2-5; D gene unclear. Germline-derived CDR1 and CDR2 are SEHNR and FQNEAQ (reference sequence). This CDR3 is 13 amino acids long. Trimming removed 3 bases from V and 1 base from J, with 6 bases in between. CDR3 region: CASSFNRQETQYF. In nucleotides, the CDR3 is TGTGCCAGCAGCTTCAACCGCCAAGAGACCCAGTACTTC.

The chain carries TRBV7-8 and TRBJ2-4, with D unresolved. Germline CDR1 is SGHVS and CDR2 is FQNEAQ. Trimming stripped 5 bases from V and 3 bases from J, with 17 bases between. CDR3 length: 16 amino acids. DNA for the CDR3: TGTGCCAGCAGCCCTACCCCCGGTAGGGACAAAAACATTCAGTACTTC. Translated: CASSPTPGRDKNIQYF.

This chain joins TRBV9 and TRBJ1-1; D gene ambiguous. CDR3 size: 12 residues. Germline values: CDR1 SGDLS, CDR2 YYNGEE. V shed 3 bases and J shed 8 bases, with 11 bases lying between them. CDR3 loop: CASSGPRPEAFF. The CDR3 DNA reads as TGTGCCAGCAGCGGCCCGCGCCCAGAAGCTTTCTTT.

Ten or more counts support this clonotype. The V gene is TRBV5-1, the J gene TRBJ2-6, with 11 bases aligning to TRBD1. With 0 bases clipped from V and 1 base from J, the junction kept 6 bases outside the gene matches. CDR1 is SGHRS and CDR2 is YFSETQ in the germline V gene. The CDR3 contains 19 residues. The CDR3 coding sequence is TGCGCCAGCAGCTTGGGGACAGGGGGCTGGAATTCTGGGGCCAACGTCCTGACTTTC. Translating gives CASSLGTGGWNSGANVLTF.

The rearrangement uses TRBV5-4 and TRBJ1-4; unclear D gene. The CDR3 length is 15 residues. V was pared by 0 bases and J by 0 bases, with 6 bases between. Per germline, CDR1 SGHNT and CDR2 YYREEE (reference sequence). The CDR3 region is CASSLAAATNEKLFF. The CDR3 nucleotides are TGTGCCAGCAGCTTGGCGGCTGCAACTAATGAAAAACTGTTTTTT.

This clonotype has ten or more counts. The chain has TRBV29-1 and TRBJ2-1; D possibly corresponds to TRBD1 (5 bases). Deletions cut 2 bases from V and 8 bases from J, with 13 bases between. There are 13 residues in the CDR3. Germline V gene lookup returns CDR1 SQVTM and CDR2 ANQGSEA. This CDR3 is CSVEQGGRYEQFF. The CDR3 nucleotides are TGCAGCGTTGAACAGGGTGGGCGATATGAGCAGTTCTTC.

Many counts were recorded for this clonotype. This chain links TRBV18 with TRBJ1-4; 7 bases agree with TRBD1. CDR3 length equals 14 residues. Trimming removed 4 bases from V and 5 bases from J; junction bases left unmatched: 4. Germline CDR1 is KGHSH and CDR2 is LQKENI. This chain's CDR3 is CASSLGQENEKLFF. For the CDR3, the DNA is TGTGCCAGCTCACTCGGACAGGAGAATGAAAAACTGTTTTTT.

This clonotype has ten or more counts. CDR3 DNA sequence: TGTGCCAGCAGTTTTGAGGTCTCCTACGAGCAGTACTTC. It codes for CASSFEVSYEQYF. The rearrangement uses TRBV12-3 or TRBV12-4 and TRBJ2-7; D uncertain. V lost 3 bases and J lost 0, with 6 bases in between. CDR3 length equals 13 residues.

This clonotype occurred a few times. This chain links TRBV11-2 with TRBJ2-2, with TRBD1 identical over 11 bases. Germline V CDR1 and CDR2: SGHAT, FQNNGV. Trimming took 5 bases from V and 2 from J; bases not matched to a gene: 4. CDR3 length: 16 residues. This chain's CDR3 is CASSPGQGANTGELFF. CDR3 DNA: TGTGCCAGCAGCCCCGGACAGGGGGCAAACACCGGGGAGCTGTTTTTT.

In its sample, this clonotype was seen a few times. This chain links TRBV5-1 with TRBJ2-1; TRBD2 aligns across 8 bases. The ends lost 5 bases at V and 0 bases at J; junction bases unmatched: 7. Germline V gene sequence: CDR1 SGHRS, CDR2 YFSETQ. The CDR3 spans 16 residues. CDR3 region: CASRGLVSNSYNEQFF. CDR3 DNA sequence: TGCGCCAGCAGGGGACTAGTCTCTAACTCCTACAATGAGCAGTTCTTC.

This sequence joins TRBV29-1 and TRBJ1-2; 12 bases line up with TRBD1. The length of the CDR3 is 15 residues. Germline lookup yields CDR1 SQVTM and CDR2 ANQGSEA. Losses at the gene ends were 5 bases for V and 1 base for J; bases not matched to a gene: 5. The CDR3 is CSVPGQGAFNYGYTF. The DNA of the CDR3 is TGCAGCGTTCCGGGACAGGGGGCCTTTAACTATGGCTACACCTTC. Variable domain in full (rest from reference TRBV29-1 and TRBJ1-2): SAVISQKPSRDICQRGTSLTIQCQVDSQVTMMFWYRQQPGQSLTLIATANQGSEATYESGFVIDKFPISRPNLTFSTLTVSNMSPEDSSIYLCSVPGQGAFNYGYTFGSGTRLTVV.

This clonotype has a count of ten or more. The chain couples TRBV6-5 to TRBJ2-7; 7 bases map to TRBD1. CDR3 size: 15 residues. CDR1 is MNHEY and CDR2 is SVGAGI in the germline V gene. After removal of 4 bases from V and 2 bases from J, the junction contained 8 bases not matched to a gene. The CDR3 bases are TGTGCCAGCAGTTCCCGGGACAGAGGCCCCTACGAGCAGTACTTC. This encodes CASSSRDRGPYEQYF.

This clonotype has a count of ten or more. The chain carries TRBV7-9 and TRBJ2-3; TRBD1 is a possible D gene (5 bases). V was pared by 4 bases and J by 2 bases, with 16 bases between. This CDR3 is built from 16 residues. Germline assignment: CDR1 SEHNR and CDR2 FQNEAQ (reference sequence). The CDR3 DNA is TGTGCCAGCAGCTATGGGGCGGACCCTAACACAGATACGCAGTATTTT. Its translation: CASSYGADPNTDTQYF.

The chain joins TRBV6-2 or TRBV6-3 to TRBJ2-3; D is tentatively TRBD1 or TRBD2 (5 bases each). CDR1 and CDR2 (germline): MNHEY, SVGEGT. The CDR3 is 12 residues long. V shed 7 bases and J shed 8 bases, with 13 bases lying between them. CDR3: CASTDAGTTQYF. The CDR3 DNA reads TGTGCCAGCACGGATGCCGGGACTACGCAGTATTTT.

This clonotype was counted ten times or more. The V and J genes are TRBV11-2 and TRBJ2-1; D gene uncertain. Germline CDR1 reads SGHAT; CDR2 reads FQNNGV. V was trimmed by 5 bases and J by 0 bases, leaving 17 bases between them. The CDR3 extends over 17 amino acids. CDR3 sequence reads: CASSPVTTYPSYNEQFF. DNA for the CDR3: TGTGCCAGCAGCCCGGTCACAACGTACCCCTCCTACAATGAGCAGTTCTTC. Based on the CDR3 plus reference TRBV11-2 and TRBJ2-1, the full variable domain is EAGVAQSPRYKIIEKRQSVAFWCNPISGHATLYWYQQILGQGPKLLIQFQNNGVVDDSQLPKDRFSAERLKGVDSTLKIQPAKLEDSAVYLCASSPVTTYPSYNEQFFGPGTRLTVL.

This clonotype was counted many times. The V call is TRBV27, the J call TRBJ1-1; D remains ambiguous. The V end was cut by 5 bases, the J end by 6 bases, with 10 bases between. In germline, CDR1 is MNHEY, CDR2 SMNVEV (reference sequence). The CDR3 spans 12 residues. CDR3 DNA: TGTGCCAGCAGTCCCTCTAGGGCTGAAGCTTTCTTT. It translates to CASSPSRAEAFF.

This chain links TRBV18 with TRBJ2-5; D gene uncertain. The CDR3 covers 17 residues. The germline V and J ends were trimmed by 0 bases and 1 base, with 15 bases remaining between them. Looked up from germline, CDR1 is KGHSH and CDR2 is LQKENI. CDR3 in amino acids: CASSPPIGRLIQETQYF. In nucleotides, the CDR3 is TGTGCCAGCTCACCACCAATCGGCAGATTAATCCAAGAGACCCAGTACTTC.

This clonotype was found many times. The chain combines TRBV12-3 or TRBV12-4 with TRBJ1-1, with D perhaps TRBD1 (6 bases). CDR3 size: 14 residues. Trimming took 2 bases from V and 2 from J, leaving 9 bases between them. In nucleotides, the CDR3 is TGTGCCAGCAGTTTACAGGGACAAAACACTGAAGCTTTCTTT. Residues: CASSLQGQNTEAFF.

This clonotype was seen ten or more times. This rearrangement joins TRBV29-1 to TRBJ1-2; a weak D match, TRBD1 (5 bases). Trimming took 6 bases from V and 1 from J, leaving 18 bases between them. Germline V gene lookup returns CDR1 SQVTM and CDR2 ANQGSEA. The CDR3 totals 15 residues. The CDR3 is CSVVGGTAHNYGYTF. The CDR3, as DNA: TGCAGCGTCGTAGGCGGGACGGCCCATAACTATGGCTACACCTTC. Variable domain in full (rest from reference TRBV29-1 and TRBJ1-2): SAVISQKPSRDICQRGTSLTIQCQVDSQVTMMFWYRQQPGQSLTLIATANQGSEATYESGFVIDKFPISRPNLTFSTLTVSNMSPEDSSIYLCSVVGGTAHNYGYTFGSGTRLTVV.

This clonotype was observed many times. This chain links TRBV12-3 or TRBV12-4 with TRBJ1-6; the D gene is possibly TRBD1 (6 bases). CDR3 size: 16 residues. The V and J ends lost 3 bases and 5 bases respectively, with 14 bases between them. CDR3 coding DNA: TGTGCCAGCAGTTTCGGGACAATCGACGATAATTCACCCCTCCACTTT. Amino acid sequence: CASSFGTIDDNSPLHF.

At least ten counts were recorded for this clonotype. The rearrangement joins TRBV10-1 to TRBJ2-7, with TRBD1 matching over 8 bases. The CDR3 consists of 15 residues. The trim removed 3 bases at V and 2 bases at J, leaving 6 bases unmatched. Per germline, CDR1 WNHNN and CDR2 SYGVQD (reference sequence). The DNA for the CDR3 is TGCGCCAGCAGTGATACCGGGACAGGCCCCTACGAGCAGTACTTC. This codes for CASSDTGTGPYEQYF.

Many counts were recorded for this clonotype. J is TRBJ2-1 and V is TRBV7-6; TRBD2 is a possible D gene (5 bases). The CDR3 sequence is 17 residues long. V gave up 0 bases and J gave up 0 bases, with 12 bases separating them. Germline V gene sequence: CDR1 SGHVS, CDR2 FNYEAQ. The DNA for the CDR3 is TGTGCCAGCAGCTTAGCGCCCGGGCGGGTCTCCTACAATGAGCAGTTCTTC. Protein sequence: CASSLAPGRVSYNEQFF.

This clonotype was recorded many times. This chain joins TRBV21-1 and TRBJ2-2; the tabulated D call, TRBD1, remains unverified against the DNA. TRBV21-1 is a pseudogene. The CDR3 is 15 amino acids. The CDR3 DNA sequence: TGTGCCAGCAGCAAAGGACAGCGGAACACCGGGGAGCTGTTTTTT. Its protein is CASSKGQRNTGELFF.

The gene calls are TRBV20-1 and TRBJ2-7; D not resolved. Germline V CDR1 and CDR2: DFQATT, SNEGSKA (reference sequence). This CDR3 spans 15 amino acids. Trimming cost V 3 bases and J 4 bases, with 19 bases left between them. This CDR3 is CSARPLGSPAYEQYF. The CDR3 DNA is TGCAGTGCTAGGCCCCTGGGGTCGCCGGCTTACGAGCAGTACTTC.

This clonotype was counted between two and nine times. The chain couples TRBV11-2 to TRBJ2-4; tentatively, D is TRBD2 (6 bases). Per the germline V gene, CDR1 is SGHAT and CDR2 is FQNNGV. The CDR3 length is 16 residues. V shed 5 bases and J shed 0 bases, with 14 bases lying between them. CDR3 DNA: TGTGCCAGCAGCCGGGCGGAGGGACTAGCCAAAAACATTCAGTACTTC. Protein: CASSRAEGLAKNIQYF.

This clonotype has more than one count but fewer than ten. The chain uses TRBV10-3 and TRBJ2-2, with a tentative D call TRBD1 (5 bases). There are 14 residues in the CDR3. CDR1 is ENHRY, CDR2 SYGVKD, per germline. Trimming removed 8 bases at V and 2 bases at J, with 12 bases between. The CDR3 region has the DNA TGTGCCATCGGGGAACAGGTCAACACCGGGGAGCTGTTTTTT. As protein: CAIGEQVNTGELFF.

There are many counts of this clonotype. The V gene is TRBV30, the J gene TRBJ1-3; no clear D. CDR3 size: 16 residues. V was shortened by 0 bases and J by 0 bases, with 12 bases between the two germline ends. CDR1 is GTSNPN and CDR2 is SVGIG in the germline V gene (reference sequence). CDR3 nucleotides: TGTGCCTGGAGTGTACGGTACATCCTCTCTGGAAACACCATATATTTT. Its protein product is CAWSVRYILSGNTIYF. The full variable domain, its missing parts supplied by reference TRBV30 and TRBJ1-3, is SQTIHQWPATLVQPVGSPLSLECTVEGTSNPNLYWYRQAAGRGLQLLFYSVGIGQISSEVPQNLSASRPQDRQFILSSKKLLLSDSGFYLCAWSVRYILSGNTIYFGEGSWLTVV.

The V call is TRBV4-3, the J call TRBJ2-3, with a weak D call TRBD2 (6 bases). CDR3 length: 19 residues. From germline, CDR1 is LGHNA and CDR2 YSLEER. V was cut by 1 base and J by 0 bases, with 20 bases left in between. The CDR3, as DNA: TGCGCCAGCAGCCAAGGGGGAGGTTGGGCTAGGGCAAGCACAGATACGCAGTATTTT. Its translation: CASSQGGGWARASTDTQYF.

In this sample, this clonotype turned up many times. The J gene is TRBJ2-1, the V gene TRBV19; 8 bases are a match to TRBD1. V dropped 3 bases and J dropped 1; count of bases not matched to a gene: 2. The germline V gene encodes CDR1 LNHDA and CDR2 SQIVND (reference sequence). The CDR3 length is 15 residues. In DNA, the CDR3 is TGTGCCAGTAGTATCAGGACAGGGTCCTACAATGAGCAGTTCTTC. This codes for CASSIRTGSYNEQFF.